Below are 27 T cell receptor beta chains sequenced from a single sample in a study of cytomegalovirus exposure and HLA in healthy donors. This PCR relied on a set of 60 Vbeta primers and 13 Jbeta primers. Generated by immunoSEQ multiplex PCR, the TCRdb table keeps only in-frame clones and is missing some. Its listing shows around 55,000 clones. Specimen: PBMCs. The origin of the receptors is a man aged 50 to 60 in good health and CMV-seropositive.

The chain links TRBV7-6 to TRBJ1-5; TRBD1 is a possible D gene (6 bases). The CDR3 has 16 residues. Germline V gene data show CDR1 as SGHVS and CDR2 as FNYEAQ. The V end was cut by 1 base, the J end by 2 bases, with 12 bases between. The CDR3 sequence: CASSLGSRGGNQPQHF. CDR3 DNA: TGTGCCAGCAGCTTAGGATCCAGGGGTGGCAATCAGCCCCAGCATTTT. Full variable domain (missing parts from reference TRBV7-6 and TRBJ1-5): GAGVSQSPRYKVTKRGQDVALRCDPISGHVSLYWYRQALGQGPEFLTYFNYEAQQDKSGLPNDRFSAERPEGSISTLTIQRTEQRDSAMYRCASSLGSRGGNQPQHFGDGTRLSIL.

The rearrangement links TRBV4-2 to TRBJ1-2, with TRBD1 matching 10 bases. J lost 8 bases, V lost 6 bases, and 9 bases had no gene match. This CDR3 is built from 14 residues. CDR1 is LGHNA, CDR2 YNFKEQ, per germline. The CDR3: CASRHRQGAEGYTF. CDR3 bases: TGTGCCAGCAGGCACCGACAGGGGGCGGAGGGCTACACCTTC.

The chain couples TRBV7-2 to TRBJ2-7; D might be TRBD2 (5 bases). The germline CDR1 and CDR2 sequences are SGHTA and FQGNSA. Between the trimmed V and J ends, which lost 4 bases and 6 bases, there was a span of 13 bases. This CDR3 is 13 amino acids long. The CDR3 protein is CASSSRGPPEQYF. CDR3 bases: TGTGCCAGCAGCTCACGCGGGCCCCCCGAGCAGTACTTC.

CDR3 loop: CASSIVRDYHNEQFF. DNA of the CDR3: TGTGCCAGTAGTATAGTCCGGGACTACCACAATGAGCAGTTCTTC. The chain has TRBV19 and TRBJ2-1; 7 bases agree with TRBD2. The length of the CDR3 is 15 residues. Trimming at V came to 1 base and at J to 5 bases, leaving 5 bases not matched to a gene. CDR1 is LNHDA, CDR2 SQIVND, per germline (reference sequence).

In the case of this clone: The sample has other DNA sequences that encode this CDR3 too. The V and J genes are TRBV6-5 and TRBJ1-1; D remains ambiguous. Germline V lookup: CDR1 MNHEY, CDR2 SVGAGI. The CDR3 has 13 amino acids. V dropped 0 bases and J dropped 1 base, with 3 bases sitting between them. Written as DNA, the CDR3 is TGTGCCAGCAGTTACTCGCGGAACACTGAAGCTTTCTTT. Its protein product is CASSYSRNTEAFF.

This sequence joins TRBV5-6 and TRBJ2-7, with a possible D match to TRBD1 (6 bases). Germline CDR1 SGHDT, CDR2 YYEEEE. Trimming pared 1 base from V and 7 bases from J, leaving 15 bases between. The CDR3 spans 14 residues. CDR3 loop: CASSLPRQAGEQYF. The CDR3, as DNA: TGTGCCAGCAGCTTGCCGCGACAGGCAGGGGAGCAGTACTTC.

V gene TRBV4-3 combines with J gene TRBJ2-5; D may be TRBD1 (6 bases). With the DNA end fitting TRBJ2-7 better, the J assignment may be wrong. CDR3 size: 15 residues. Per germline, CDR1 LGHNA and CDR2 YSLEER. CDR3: CASSLDQGLSYEQYF. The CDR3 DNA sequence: TGCGCCAGCAGCCTTGACCAGGGGCTGTCCTACGAGCAGTACTTC.

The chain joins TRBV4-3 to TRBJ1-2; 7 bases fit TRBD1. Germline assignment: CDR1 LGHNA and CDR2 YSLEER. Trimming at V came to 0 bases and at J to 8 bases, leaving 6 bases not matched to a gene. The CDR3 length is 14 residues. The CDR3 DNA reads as TGCGCCAGCAGCCAAGATTTGACAGGGAGAGGCTACACCTTC. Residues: CASSQDLTGRGYTF.

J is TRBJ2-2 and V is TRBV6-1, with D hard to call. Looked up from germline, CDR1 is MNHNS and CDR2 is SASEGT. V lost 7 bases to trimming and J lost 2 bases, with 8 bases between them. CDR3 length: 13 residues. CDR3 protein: CASTKTNTGELFF. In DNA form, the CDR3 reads TGTGCCAGCACGAAGACAAACACCGGGGAGCTGTTTTTT.

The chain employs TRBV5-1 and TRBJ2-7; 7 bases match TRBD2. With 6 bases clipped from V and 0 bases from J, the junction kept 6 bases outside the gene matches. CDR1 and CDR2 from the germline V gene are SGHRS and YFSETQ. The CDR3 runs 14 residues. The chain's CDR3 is CASTVSGTSYEQYF. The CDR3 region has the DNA TGCGCCAGCACCGTCAGCGGGACCTCCTACGAGCAGTACTTC.

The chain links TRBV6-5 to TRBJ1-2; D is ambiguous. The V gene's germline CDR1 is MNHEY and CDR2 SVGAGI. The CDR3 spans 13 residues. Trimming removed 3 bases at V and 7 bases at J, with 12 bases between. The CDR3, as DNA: TGTGCCAGCAGTTATGCGGGAAGGTTTGGCTACACCTTC. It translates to CASSYAGRFGYTF.

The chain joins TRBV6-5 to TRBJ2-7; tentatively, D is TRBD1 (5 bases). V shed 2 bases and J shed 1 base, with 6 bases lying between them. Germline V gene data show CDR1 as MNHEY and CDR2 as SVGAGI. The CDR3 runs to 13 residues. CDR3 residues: CASSYRGSYEQYF. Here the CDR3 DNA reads TGTGCCAGCAGTTACAGGGGTTCCTACGAGCAGTACTTC.

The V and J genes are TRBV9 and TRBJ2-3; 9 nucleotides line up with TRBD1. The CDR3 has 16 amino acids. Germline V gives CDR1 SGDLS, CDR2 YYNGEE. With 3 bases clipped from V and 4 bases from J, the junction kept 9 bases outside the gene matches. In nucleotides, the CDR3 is TGTGCCAGCAGCGGTGGGGGGACAGGGCGGGCAGATACGCAGTATTTT. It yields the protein CASSGGGTGRADTQYF.

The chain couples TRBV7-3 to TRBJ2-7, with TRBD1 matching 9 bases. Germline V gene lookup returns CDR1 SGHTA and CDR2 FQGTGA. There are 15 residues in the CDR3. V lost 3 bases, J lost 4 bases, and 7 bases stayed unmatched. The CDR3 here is CASSFTGGQAYEQYF. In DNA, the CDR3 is TGTGCCAGCAGCTTCACAGGGGGCCAGGCGTACGAGCAGTACTTC. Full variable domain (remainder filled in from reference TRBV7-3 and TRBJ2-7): GAGVSQTPSNKVTEKGKYVELRCDPISGHTALYWYRQSLGQGPEFLIYFQGTGAADDSGLPNDRFFAVRPEGSVSTLKIQRTERGDSAVYLCASSFTGGQAYEQYFGPGTRLTVT.

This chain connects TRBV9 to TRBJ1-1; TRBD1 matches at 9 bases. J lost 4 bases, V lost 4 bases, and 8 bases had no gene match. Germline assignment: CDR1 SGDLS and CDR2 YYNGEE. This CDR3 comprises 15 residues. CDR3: CASSPLGTGTTEAFF. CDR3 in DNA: TGTGCCAGCAGCCCTCTCGGGACAGGGACCACTGAAGCTTTCTTT.

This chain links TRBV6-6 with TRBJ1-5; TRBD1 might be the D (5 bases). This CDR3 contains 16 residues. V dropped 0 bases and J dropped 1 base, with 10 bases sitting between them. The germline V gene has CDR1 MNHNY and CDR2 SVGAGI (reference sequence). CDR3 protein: CASSYSGGMSNQPQHF. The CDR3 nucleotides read TGTGCCAGCAGTTACTCGGGGGGGATGAGCAATCAGCCCCAGCATTTT.

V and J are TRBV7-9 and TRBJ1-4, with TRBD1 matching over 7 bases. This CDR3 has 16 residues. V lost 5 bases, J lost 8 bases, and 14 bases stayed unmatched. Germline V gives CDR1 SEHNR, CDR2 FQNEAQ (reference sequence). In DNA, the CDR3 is TGTGCCAGCAGCCTATTTCCGGGACAGTACCGGGAAAAACTGTTTTTT. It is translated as CASSLFPGQYREKLFF.

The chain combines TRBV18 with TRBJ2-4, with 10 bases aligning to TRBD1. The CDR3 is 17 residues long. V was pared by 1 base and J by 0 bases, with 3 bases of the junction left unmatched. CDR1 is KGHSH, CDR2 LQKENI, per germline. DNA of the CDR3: TGTGCCAGCTCACCACGGACAGGGGGATTAGCCAAAAACATTCAGTACTTC. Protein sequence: CASSPRTGGLAKNIQYF. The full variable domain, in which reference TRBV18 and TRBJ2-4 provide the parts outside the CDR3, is NAGVMQNPRHLVRRRGQEARLRCSPMKGHSHVYWYRQLPEEGLKFMVYLQKENIIDESGMPKERFSAEFPKEGPSILRIQQVVRGDSAAYFCASSPRTGGLAKNIQYFGAGTRLSVL.

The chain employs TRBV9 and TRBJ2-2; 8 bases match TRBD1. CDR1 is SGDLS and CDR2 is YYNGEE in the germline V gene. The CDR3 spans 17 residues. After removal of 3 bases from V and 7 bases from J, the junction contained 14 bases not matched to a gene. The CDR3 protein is CASSGPGTGLRVGELFF. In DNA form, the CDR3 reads TGTGCCAGCAGCGGCCCCGGGACAGGATTGAGGGTCGGGGAGCTGTTTTTT.

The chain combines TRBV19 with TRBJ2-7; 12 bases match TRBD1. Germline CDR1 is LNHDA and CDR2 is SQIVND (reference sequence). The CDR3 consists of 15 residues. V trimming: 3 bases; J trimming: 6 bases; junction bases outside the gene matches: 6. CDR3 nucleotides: TGTGCCAGTAGTATCTCCGGGACAGGGGGCGCCGAGCAGTACTTC. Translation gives CASSISGTGGAEQYF.

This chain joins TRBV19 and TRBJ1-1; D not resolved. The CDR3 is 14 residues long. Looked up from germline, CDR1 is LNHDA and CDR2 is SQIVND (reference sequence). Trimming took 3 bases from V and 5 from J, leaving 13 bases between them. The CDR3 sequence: CASSIGAASTEAFF. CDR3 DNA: TGTGCCAGTAGTATCGGAGCCGCGAGTACTGAAGCTTTCTTT.

The CDR3 nucleotides read TGTGCCAGCAGGGCGGGGGGGATCTACGAGCAGTACTTC. Translated, it gives CASRAGGIYEQYF. This chain links TRBV6-5 with TRBJ2-7, with TRBD2 matching 9 bases. The CDR3 is made up of 13 amino acids. Germline V CDR1 and CDR2: MNHEY, SVGAGI. Trimming took 6 bases from V and 3 from J; bases not matched to a gene: 3.

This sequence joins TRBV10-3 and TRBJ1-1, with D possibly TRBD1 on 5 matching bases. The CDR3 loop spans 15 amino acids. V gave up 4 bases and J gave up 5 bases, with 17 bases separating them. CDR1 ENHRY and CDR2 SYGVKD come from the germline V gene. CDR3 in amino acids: CAISGSEGRGTEAFF. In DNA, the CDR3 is TGTGCCATCAGTGGAAGTGAAGGGAGGGGAACTGAAGCTTTCTTT.

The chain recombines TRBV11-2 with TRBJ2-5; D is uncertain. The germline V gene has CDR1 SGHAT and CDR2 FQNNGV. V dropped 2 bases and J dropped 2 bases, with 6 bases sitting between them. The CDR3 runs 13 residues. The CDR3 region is CASSLNGQETQYF. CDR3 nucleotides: TGTGCCAGCAGCTTAAACGGTCAAGAGACCCAGTACTTC. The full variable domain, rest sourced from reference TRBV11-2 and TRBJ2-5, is EAGVAQSPRYKIIEKRQSVAFWCNPISGHATLYWYQQILGQGPKLLIQFQNNGVVDDSQLPKDRFSAERLKGVDSTLKIQPAKLEDSAVYLCASSLNGQETQYFGPGTRLLVL.

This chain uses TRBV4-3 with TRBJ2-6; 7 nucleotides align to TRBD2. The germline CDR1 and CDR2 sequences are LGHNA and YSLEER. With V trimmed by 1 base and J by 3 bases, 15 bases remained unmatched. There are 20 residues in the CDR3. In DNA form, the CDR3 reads TGCGCCAGCAGCCAAGGGAGCCAAAGGGGCGGGAGTGGTGGGGCCAACGTCCTGACTTTC. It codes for CASSQGSQRGGSGGANVLTF.

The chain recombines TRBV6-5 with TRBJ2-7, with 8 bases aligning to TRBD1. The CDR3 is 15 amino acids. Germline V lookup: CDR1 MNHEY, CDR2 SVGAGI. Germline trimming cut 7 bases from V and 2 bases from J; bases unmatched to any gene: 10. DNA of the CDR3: TGTGCCAGCACCCCCCCCGGGACAGGAGCCTACGAGCAGTACTTC. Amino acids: CASTPPGTGAYEQYF.

The CDR3 is CASTPGQVNSPLHF. CDR3 coding DNA: TGTGCCAGTACCCCAGGACAGGTTAATTCACCCCTCCACTTT. The genes are TRBV19 and TRBJ1-6; 7 bases agree with TRBD1. This CDR3 is 14 amino acids long. With 7 bases clipped from V and 6 bases from J, the junction kept 6 bases outside the gene matches. The germline CDR1 and CDR2 sequences are LNHDA and SQIVND (reference sequence).